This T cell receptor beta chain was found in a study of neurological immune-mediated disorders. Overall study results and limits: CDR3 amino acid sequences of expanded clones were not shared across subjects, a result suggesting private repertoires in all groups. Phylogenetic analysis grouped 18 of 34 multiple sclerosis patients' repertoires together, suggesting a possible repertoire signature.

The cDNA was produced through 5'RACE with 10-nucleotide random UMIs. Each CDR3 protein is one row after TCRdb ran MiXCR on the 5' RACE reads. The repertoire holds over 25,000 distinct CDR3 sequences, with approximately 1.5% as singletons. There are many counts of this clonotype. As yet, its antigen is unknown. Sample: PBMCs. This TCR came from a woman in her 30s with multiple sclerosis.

The CDR3: CASSLGLDRVEQYF. CDR3 bases: TGTGCCAGCAGCTTAGGCTTAGACAGGGTCGAGCAGTACTTC. The chain uses TRBV7-6 and TRBJ2-7; 7 bases align to TRBD1. Unmatched junction bases numbered 6, after V lost 1 base and J lost 6 bases. CDR1 and CDR2 (germline): SGHVS, FNYEAQ. The CDR3 covers 14 residues.